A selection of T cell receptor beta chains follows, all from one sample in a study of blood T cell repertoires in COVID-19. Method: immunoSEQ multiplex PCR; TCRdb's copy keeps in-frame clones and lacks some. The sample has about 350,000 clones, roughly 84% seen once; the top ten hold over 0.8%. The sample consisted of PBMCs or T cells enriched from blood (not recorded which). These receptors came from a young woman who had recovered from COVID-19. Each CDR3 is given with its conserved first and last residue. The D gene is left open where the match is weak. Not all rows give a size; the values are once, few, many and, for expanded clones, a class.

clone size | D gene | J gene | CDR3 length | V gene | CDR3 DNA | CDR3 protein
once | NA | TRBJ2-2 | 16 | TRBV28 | TGTGCCAGCAGAACGACAGGGAGGACGGGCACCGGGGAGCTGTTTTTT | CASRTTGRTGTGELFF
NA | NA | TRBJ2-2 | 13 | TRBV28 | TGTGCCAGCAGCCCGCGGAACACCGGGGAGCTGTTTTTT | CASSPRNTGELFF
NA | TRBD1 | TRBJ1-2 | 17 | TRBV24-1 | TGTGCCACCAGTGATTTGACGGTCGACAGGGCCGACTATGGCTACACCTTC | CATSDLTVDRADYGYTF
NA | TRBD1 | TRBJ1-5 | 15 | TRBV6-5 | TGTGCCAGCAGGGGACAGGGGCAGAGCAATCAGCCCCAGCATTTT | CASRGQGQSNQPQHF
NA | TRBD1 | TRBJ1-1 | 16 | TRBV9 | TGTGCCAGCAGCGCAGCAGTACAGGGGTCTGGCACTGAAGCTTTCTTT | CASSAAVQGSGTEAFF
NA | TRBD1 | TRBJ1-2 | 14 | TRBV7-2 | TGTGCCAGCAGCCCATCTCCAGGGGGATATGGCTACACCTTC | CASSPSPGGYGYTF
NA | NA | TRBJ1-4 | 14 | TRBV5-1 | TGCGCCAGCAGCTTGGATGGGGGGGTTGAAAAACTGTTTTTT | CASSLDGGVEKLFF
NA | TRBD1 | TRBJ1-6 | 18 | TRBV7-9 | TGTGCCAGCAGCCCGGGGCCCCTGGACAGGGTAGATAATTCACCCCTCCACTTT | CASSPGPLDRVDNSPLHF
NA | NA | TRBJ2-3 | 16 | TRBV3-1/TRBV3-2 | TGTGCCAGCAGCCGCCTGGGACTCCTAGAAACAGATACGCAGTATTTT | CASSRLGLLETDTQYF
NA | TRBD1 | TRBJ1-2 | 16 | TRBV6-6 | TGTGCCAGCAGTTCCGCCCGGACAGGGGATTTGGAAGGCTACACCTTC | CASSSARTGDLEGYTF
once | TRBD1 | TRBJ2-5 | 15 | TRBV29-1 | TGCAGCGTTGAAGAGACAGGACAGGGTCGGGAGACCCAGTACTTC | CSVEETGQGRETQYF
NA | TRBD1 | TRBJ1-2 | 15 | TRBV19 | TGTGCCAGTAGCCGGGGGACAGGGGGGAACTATGGCTACACCTTC | CASSRGTGGNYGYTF
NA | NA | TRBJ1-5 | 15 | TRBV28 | TGTGCCAGCAGTTTATTCGAACAGGCTAATCAGCCCCAGCATTTT | CASSLFEQANQPQHF
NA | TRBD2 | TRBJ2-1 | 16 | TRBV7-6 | TGTGCCAGCAGCTCCCAGATCATAGCGGGGGGGAATGAGCAGTTCTTC | CASSSQIIAGGNEQFF
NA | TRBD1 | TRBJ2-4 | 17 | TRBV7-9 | TGTGCCAGCAGCCCCCGTTCGACAGGGCACGCCAAAAACATTCAGTACTTC | CASSPRSTGHAKNIQYF
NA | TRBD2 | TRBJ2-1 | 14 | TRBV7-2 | TGTGCCAGCAGCCGGGGGGGGACGTACAATGAGCAGTTCTTC | CASSRGGTYNEQFF
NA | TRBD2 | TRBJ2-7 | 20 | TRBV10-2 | TGCGCCAGCAGTGAGTCGGATTTAGCGGGGGGGTCCAGAGAAAGCTACGAGCAGTACTTC | CASSESDLAGGSRESYEQYF
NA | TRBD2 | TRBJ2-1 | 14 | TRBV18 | TGTGCCAGCTCACCTAGCGGGGGGGCCGGGGAGCAGTTCTTC | CASSPSGGAGEQFF